This T cell receptor (beta chain) was identified in a study of blood T cell repertoires in COVID-19. Participants' reported clinical history set cohort assignment. The method was immunoSEQ multiplex PCR; TCRdb's version includes in-frame clones alone and lacks a portion of them. The table shows about 380,000 clones, with 70% to 90% occurring only once. From germline, CDR1 is MNHNY and CDR2 SVGAGI (reference sequence). The V gene lost 7 bases and the J gene lost 3 bases, with 12 bases spanning the gap. The CDR3 consists of 14 residues. V usage is TRBV6-6 and J usage is TRBJ1-4; D is possibly TRBD1 (6 bases). This TCR was sampled from a man younger than 40 who had recovered from COVID-19. Sequencing was carried out using PBMCs or T cells enriched from blood (not recorded which). The CDR3 sequence: CASTNRVPNEKLFF. The CDR3 DNA reads as TGTGCCAGCACCAACAGGGTGCCTAATGAAAAACTGTTTTTT.